A selection of T cell receptor beta chains follows, all from one sample in a study of cytomegalovirus exposure and HLA in healthy donors. Sequencing used immunoSEQ multiplex PCR; TCRdb keeps in-frame clones, though not all of them. The table includes approximately 200,000 clones, roughly 80% detected once. Sequencing was performed on PBMCs. All receptors derive from a girl aged 2-10 years in good health and CMV-seronegative. Each CDR3 is given with its conserved first and last residue. A D gene is named only where the DNA matches it firmly. Size tells how often a clone was seen (once, few, many) or the class of an expanded clone, and some rows leave it out.

>.|TRBJ1-1|TRBV7-9|14|TRBD1
CASSPGQGVTEAFF
TGTGCCAGCAGCCCCGGCCAGGGGGTCACTGAAGCTTTCTTT
>once|TRBJ2-5|TRBV6-5|14|TRBD1
CASSIDRGRETQYF
TGTGCCAGCAGTATAGACAGGGGGCGTGAGACCCAGTACTTC
>.|TRBJ2-1|TRBV9|13|.
CASSVAHSNEQFF
TGTGCCAGCAGCGTAGCTCACAGTAATGAGCAGTTCTTC
>once|TRBJ1-4|TRBV18|19|TRBD1
CASSPPVGTGGGGSEKLFF
TGTGCCAGCTCACCACCGGTCGGGACAGGGGGCGGAGGAAGTGAAAAACTGTTTTTT
>.|TRBJ1-1|TRBV12-5|15|.
CASGPAGVQYGDAFF
TGTGCTAGTGGTCCCGCCGGGGTACAGTACGGCGACGCTTTCTTT
>.|TRBJ2-7|TRBV7-9|14|TRBD2
CASSRGAGGAEQYF
TGTGCCAGCAGCCGGGGGGCGGGAGGGGCCGAGCAGTACTTC
>.|TRBJ2-7|TRBV5-1|15|TRBD1
CASSFRTGGSYEQYF
TGCGCCAGCAGCTTCAGGACAGGGGGCTCCTACGAGCAGTACTTC
>.|TRBJ1-3|TRBV5-4|14|TRBD1
CASSPGQGVNTIYF
TGTGCCAGCAGCCCCGGACAGGGTGTAAACACCATATATTTT
>once|TRBJ2-3|TRBV6-5|15|TRBD2
CASSYSAGGADTQYF
TGTGCCAGCAGTTACTCCGCGGGGGGGGCAGATACGCAGTATTTT
>.|TRBJ1-2|TRBV7-9|12|TRBD1
CASSLTGDGYTF
TGTGCCAGCAGCTTAACAGGGGATGGCTACACCTTC